This TCR beta chain was recorded in a study of PD-1 blockade in classical Hodgkin lymphoma (dated by TCRdb to the early 2020s). Some background on the complete study: Nivolumab dosing was 3 mg/kg intravenously every 2 weeks, continuing until either disease progression or unacceptable toxicity. To define a peripheral blood immune signature of response to PD-1 blockade in classical Hodgkin lymphoma, the study combined TCR beta sequencing with CyTOF.

Genomic DNA was isolated using the Qiagen DNeasy kit from unsorted PBMCs as well as from negatively selected CD4+ and CD8+ fractions. Amplification of TCR beta CDR3 regions was done by immunoSEQ multiplex PCR with primers that anneal to V and J segments. A synthetic immune receptor repertoire was used to minimize amplification bias, and any remaining bias was removed computationally after sequencing. Under the source paper's analysis protocol: Repertoire diversity was quantified as the Shannon entropy index using custom Python scripts. The unsorted, CD4+ and CD8+ repertoires were each analyzed separately, with the exception of combined analyses, where CD4+ and CD8+ sequences were merged in silico. Clonal expansion was defined as a frequency increase of at least 2-fold after treatment compared with C1D1, and clones undetected at baseline were assigned a pseudocount of 0.5. Singleton clones were defined as clones with 0 or 1 copy at C1D1, and non-singleton clones were defined as clones with 2 or more copies. Clones expanded in unsorted samples were assigned a CD4+, CD8+ or unknown annotation through matching of protein sequences in sorted samples from the same patient. Wilcoxon tests were applied to paired samples to test diversity changes from C1D1 to C4D1. This is the immuneACCESS table as TCRdb keeps it, with only in-frame sequences that have V and J called. A part of the clones is gone; compared with another copy, unresolved V genes explain less than half, and the rest is unexplained. D and trimming come from the DNA, and the V and J calls and clone size come from that table. Here the sample has fewer than 30,000 clones; around 72% occur a single time. Roughly 3.4% of the sample comes from the top ten.

V has 5 bases trimmed and J has 2 bases trimmed; junction bases matching no gene number 11. CDR1 and CDR2 (SGHRS, YFSETQ) derive from the germline V gene. Taken from cysteine to phenylalanine, the CDR3 has 17 residues. Only the CDR3 part of the read is kept: 51 bases, read in frame from the first base. This specimen's time point label, per the study, means: cycle 4 day 1 (C4D1), after more than 5 weeks of nivolumab. Every trial patient had relapsed following autologous stem cell transplantation, and prior brentuximab vedotin exposure was what differed among cohorts A, B and C. The trial cohort was composed of approximately 56 patients with relapsed/refractory classical Hodgkin lymphoma, for whom complete response, partial response or progressive disease was recorded as best overall response. Single-agent nivolumab was administered to trial patients in the multi-cohort phase II CheckMate 205 trial. An independent review committee assessed best overall response by applying the 2007 International Working Group response criteria. Trial PBMCs were obtained immediately prior to nivolumab initiation (C1D1) and on therapy at cycle 2 day 1 and cycle 4 day 1. Peripheral blood was collected in 8 mL Vacutainer Cell Preparation Tubes, from which PBMCs were isolated by centrifugation and then cryopreserved.

A single count supports this clone. The antigen it recognizes is unknown. No clone much larger than this one lies a single base away; base qualities are absent. The study at large found these results: By C4D1, a significant rise was seen in CD4+ TCR diversity but not in CD8+ TCR diversity (p=0.0027 vs p=0.16), and the rise was most apparent among complete responders (p=0.02). The study covered only a single clinical trial cohort, and the causes of the repertoire differences, possibly disease activity or prior therapy, were still not defined. Among trial patients, those achieving complete response had baseline diversity similar to that of newly diagnosed patients, while diversity was significantly lower in partial responders and progressors. Newly diagnosed patients were reported to have lower baseline TCR diversity than healthy donors, and relapsed/refractory patients were reported to have lower baseline TCR diversity still. Lower diversity was observed in patients in whom nivolumab was started less than 1 year after ASCT, and these patients were excluded from later analyses so that confounding by immune reconstitution would be avoided.

The receptor chain draws on TRBV5-1 and TRBJ2-1, with 9 bases matching TRBD1. The sequence came from a human donor with classical Hodgkin lymphoma. Specimen: peripheral blood mononuclear cells (PBMCs), collected before the fourth cycle of nivolumab. The CDR3 has the sequence CASSRTGTGPPYNEQFF. The DNA is TGCGCCAGCAGTAGAACCGGGACAGGGCCCCCCTACAATGAGCAGTTCTTC.